These 10 T cell receptor beta chains originate from one sample sequenced in a study of CD8+ T cells in alopecia areata. As for treatment: oral pan-JAK inhibitor, 5-10 mg twice daily. Extracted RNA was reverse transcribed, and the resulting cDNA served as sequencing template. TCRdb's copy holds only in-frame clones and misses some; the assay was immunoSEQ multiplex PCR. The sample holds roughly 200,000 clones, 50% to 65% seen once. The sequencing used CD8+ T cells sorted from blood, collected at week 24, from a patient treated with tofacitinib. These receptors came from a human donor with alopecia areata.

The J gene is TRBJ2-7, the V gene TRBV5-1; maybe TRBD2 (7 bases). Between the trimmed V and J ends, which lost 0 bases and 5 bases, there was a span of 12 bases. Germline values: CDR1 SGHRS, CDR2 YFSETQ. The CDR3 contains 14 residues. CDR3 DNA sequence: TGCGCCAGCAGCTTGGCCGGGGGGCGCGACGAGCAGTACTTC. Translating it yields CASSLAGGRDEQYF.

CDR3 nucleotide sequence: TGTGCCAGCAACCCATCGGGGCTGAGCAATCAGCCCCAGCATTTT. This gives the protein CASNPSGLSNQPQHF. The rearrangement joins TRBV9 to TRBJ1-5, with D possibly TRBD1 on 5 matching bases. This CDR3 is 15 amino acids long. Trimming pared 6 bases from V and 1 base from J, leaving 14 bases between. The V gene's germline CDR1 is SGDLS and CDR2 YYNGEE.

V is TRBV27 and J is TRBJ1-4; D is possibly TRBD1 (6 bases). The germline gives CDR1 MNHEY, CDR2 SMNVEV (reference sequence). V was trimmed by 5 bases and J by 5 bases, leaving 18 bases between them. The CDR3 is made up of 16 amino acids. CDR3 DNA sequence: TGTGCCAGCAGTCTAAATACCGGGACACAGAATGAAAAACTGTTTTTT. Translating gives CASSLNTGTQNEKLFF.

V usage is TRBV30 and J usage is TRBJ2-1; D possibly corresponds to TRBD1 (5 bases). V was cut by 4 bases and J by 0 bases, with 10 bases left in between. Germline CDR1 GTSNPN, CDR2 SVGIG (reference sequence). CDR3 length: 14 residues. CDR3 in amino acids: CAWNTGASYNEQFF. Here the CDR3 DNA reads TGTGCCTGGAATACAGGCGCCTCCTACAATGAGCAGTTCTTC.

This clone has only a few counts. The genes are TRBV7-9 and TRBJ2-5; D not resolved. V was shortened by 9 bases and J by 2 bases, with 7 bases between the two germline ends. Per the germline V gene, CDR1 is SEHNR and CDR2 is FQNEAQ (reference sequence). This CDR3 spans 11 amino acids. Here the CDR3 DNA reads TGTGCCAGTTACAATCAAGAGACCCAGTACTTC. Its protein product is CASYNQETQYF.

The J gene is TRBJ1-5, the V gene TRBV6-6, with a tentative D call TRBD1 (5 bases). V was trimmed by 2 bases and J by 3 bases, leaving 11 bases between them. The CDR3 spans 15 residues. Germline CDR1 MNHNY, CDR2 SVGAGI (reference sequence). The CDR3 here is CASSYPRQYNQPQHF. The CDR3 DNA follows: TGTGCCAGCAGTTACCCTCGACAGTACAATCAGCCCCAGCATTTT.

The chain combines TRBV13 with TRBJ2-1, with 8 positions matching TRBD2. Germline values: CDR1 PRHDT, CDR2 FYEKMQ (reference sequence). This CDR3 region has 15 residues. Unmatched junction bases numbered 11, after V lost 5 bases and J lost 8 bases. Here the CDR3 DNA reads TGTGCCAGCAGCGGACCCGGGACTAGTATGGATGAGCAGTTCTTC. Translated: CASSGPGTSMDEQFF.

This sequence joins TRBV7-2 and TRBJ1-1; D is undetermined. Germline CDR1 and CDR2: SGHTA and FQGNSA. V lost 5 bases and J 1 base, leaving 11 bases between the germline ends. CDR3 length equals 14 residues. The CDR3, as DNA: TGTGCCAGCAGCCTCAGTTCCAGGAACACTGAAGCTTTCTTT. This gives the protein CASSLSSRNTEAFF.

The chain is built from TRBV29-1 and TRBJ1-2; D gene ambiguous. Trimming removed 1 base at V and 6 bases at J, with 12 bases between. The length of the CDR3 is 13 residues. Germline assignment: CDR1 SQVTM and CDR2 ANQGSEA. The chain's CDR3 is CSVEGGIFNGYTF. The CDR3 nucleotides are TGCAGCGTTGAAGGTGGGATTTTTAATGGCTACACCTTC.

V gene TRBV5-6 combines with J gene TRBJ2-1, with 8 bases fitting TRBD1. CDR3 length equals 15 residues. The V and J ends lost 4 bases and 6 bases, in that order; junction bases with no gene match: 9. The germline gives CDR1 SGHDT, CDR2 YYEEEE. CDR3 in amino acids: CASSHGQGALNEQFF. In DNA form, the CDR3 reads TGTGCCAGCAGCCATGGACAGGGTGCCCTCAATGAGCAGTTCTTC. The full variable domain, with the rest looked up from reference TRBV5-6 and TRBJ2-1, is DAGVTQSPTHLIKTRGQQVTLRCSPKSGHDTVSWYQQALGQGPQFIFQYYEEEERQRGNFPDRFSGHQFPNYSSELNVNALLLGDSALYLCASSHGQGALNEQFFGPGTRLTVL.